This TCR beta chain was sequenced for a study of sequential checkpoint blockade in melanoma. About the research overall: First-line arms were nivolumab then ipilimumab, or the reverse, randomized 1:1. Each arm's sequence ended with maintenance nivolumab. TCRbeta immunosequencing was performed on DNA from roughly 90 pretreatment melanoma tumor samples.

By share of the sample, this clone is medium-sized. TCRdb's table, derived via immunoSEQ multiplex PCR, lists solely in-frame clones and lacks some. The sample has about 2,000 clones, roughly 23% seen once. The V segment lost 1 base and the J segment 2 bases; nucleotides outside the gene matches: 9. The CDR3 has 17 amino acids. Looked up from germline, CDR1 is SGDLS and CDR2 is YYNGEE. The sample's treatment: randomized to nivolumab then ipilimumab (arm A) or the reverse (arm B). None of the patients previously received DNA-damaging chemotherapy. This TCR derives from a human donor with melanoma. The rearrangement uses TRBV9 and TRBJ2-3; 8 nucleotides align to TRBD1. Sequenced here: tumor tissue (inferred from file names), sampled from a patient given nivolumab and ipilimumab in sequence. CDR3: CASSVTGQDTNTDTQYF. The DNA for the CDR3 is TGTGCCAGCAGCGTAACGGGACAGGACACTAACACAGATACGCAGTATTTT.